This is a list of T cell receptor beta chains from one sample in a study of glioma-infiltrating T cells after dendritic cell vaccination. Sequencing used immunoSEQ multiplex PCR; TCRdb keeps in-frame clones, though not all of them. The sample records tens of thousands of clones, around 87% being singletons. Sequenced material: blood, taken after dendritic cell vaccination. The source of these receptors is a human donor with glioblastoma. The CDR3 runs from the conserved cysteine through the conserved F or W. A D gene is named only where the DNA matches it firmly. The size of a clone is reported for some rows only, either as once, few or many, or as a class for expanded clones.

size	length	V	J	D	CDR3	DNA
NA	15	TRBV5-1	TRBJ1-4	NA	CASSLGTANNEKLFF	TGCGCCAGCAGCTTGGGGACAGCAAATAATGAAAAACTGTTTTTT
NA	15	TRBV11-2	TRBJ2-1	TRBD2	CASSLEAGGYNEQFF	TGTGCCAGCAGCTTAGAAGCGGGGGGCTACAATGAGCAGTTCTTC
NA	13	TRBV19	TRBJ1-1	TRBD1	CASQGQRNTEAFF	TGTGCCAGTCAGGGACAGAGGAACACTGAAGCTTTCTTT
NA	14	TRBV29-1	TRBJ2-3	TRBD1	CSVRQGATTDTQYF	TGCAGCGTTCGGCAGGGGGCCACCACAGATACGCAGTATTTT
NA	14	TRBV5-1	TRBJ1-4	NA	CASSLTGRGEKLFF	TGCGCCAGCAGCTTAACGGGTCGGGGTGAAAAACTGTTTTTT
NA	13	TRBV6-1	TRBJ2-3	NA	CASSPTGTDTQYF	TGTGCCAGCAGTCCCACAGGGACAGATACGCAGTATTTT
NA	14	TRBV2	TRBJ2-2	NA	CASTETPNTGELFF	TGTGCCAGCACCGAGACACCTAACACCGGGGAGCTGTTTTTT
NA	12	TRBV29-1	TRBJ2-5	NA	CSVDGQAWTQYF	TGCAGCGTTGATGGGCAGGCTTGGACCCAGTACTTC
NA	17	TRBV4-3	TRBJ2-2	TRBD2	CASSQFSGGPDTGELFF	TGCGCCAGCAGCCAATTTTCGGGAGGGCCGGACACCGGGGAGCTGTTTTTT
NA	14	TRBV6-1	TRBJ1-5	NA	CASTTAYSNQPQHF	TGTGCCAGCACGACAGCATATAGCAATCAGCCCCAGCATTTT
NA	14	TRBV5-1	TRBJ2-5	TRBD2	CASSSGLAPETQYF	TGCGCCAGCAGCTCGGGACTAGCCCCTGAGACCCAGTACTTC
once	16	TRBV11-2	TRBJ2-7	TRBD2	CASSPFLAGISPEQYF	TGTGCCAGCAGCCCGTTTTTAGCGGGAATCTCTCCCGAGCAGTACTTC
NA	15	TRBV6-1	TRBJ1-1	NA	CASSVGGGMNTEAFF	TGTGCCAGCAGTGTAGGGGGGGGGATGAACACTGAAGCTTTCTTT
NA	16	TRBV7-8	TRBJ2-7	TRBD2	CASSLGLAGGPYEQYF	TGTGCCAGCAGCTTAGGGCTAGCGGGGGGGCCTTACGAGCAGTACTTC
NA	14	TRBV5-6	TRBJ2-3	NA	CASFGTSSTDTQYF	TGTGCCAGCTTTGGGACTTCTAGCACAGATACGCAGTATTTT
NA	15	TRBV5-5	TRBJ2-7	TRBD2	CASSSAPGTSLEQYF	TGTGCCAGCTCTAGCGCACCCGGGACTAGCTTAGAGCAGTACTTC
NA	14	TRBV5-6	TRBJ2-7	NA	CASSLITSALEQYF	TGTGCCAGCAGCTTAATTACTAGTGCACTCGAGCAGTACTTC
NA	13	TRBV11-2	TRBJ2-7	NA	CASSLYRSYEQYF	TGTGCCAGCAGCTTATACAGATCCTACGAGCAGTACTTC
NA	15	TRBV9	TRBJ2-3	TRBD2	CASSVASGGSDTQYF	TGTGCCAGCAGCGTAGCTTCGGGGGGATCAGATACGCAGTATTTT
NA	14	TRBV29-1	TRBJ1-2	NA	CSVETKELNYGYTF	TGCAGCGTTGAAACGAAGGAGCTTAACTATGGCTACACCTTC
NA	15	TRBV21-1	TRBJ2-7	NA	CASSPPRTASYEQYF	TGTGCCAGCAGCCCTCCTAGGACTGCTTCCTACGAGCAGTACTTC
NA	15	TRBV2	TRBJ2-3	NA	CASGDRGGATDTQYF	TGTGCCAGCGGAGATAGGGGGGGGGCCACAGATACGCAGTATTTT
NA	19	TRBV7-6	TRBJ1-4	TRBD1	CASSLAGQGASVTNEKLFF	TGTGCCAGCAGCTTAGCGGGCCAGGGGGCTAGCGTTACTAATGAAAAACTGTTTTTT
NA	15	TRBV19	TRBJ2-2	TRBD2	CASSISGGFTGELFF	TGTGCCAGTAGTATCAGCGGGGGATTCACCGGGGAGCTGTTTTTT
NA	13	TRBV29-1	TRBJ2-1	TRBD2	CSVGGGNKNEQFF	TGCAGCGTTGGGGGGGGGAACAAAAATGAGCAGTTCTTC
NA	18	TRBV27	TRBJ2-1	NA	CASSLSPAGYSFYNEQFF	TGTGCCAGCAGTTTATCCCCCGCAGGGTACAGCTTCTACAATGAGCAGTTCTTC
NA	16	TRBV7-6	TRBJ1-1	TRBD1	CASSLRRGTENTEAFF	TGTGCCAGCAGCCTACGACGGGGGACAGAGAACACTGAAGCTTTCTTT
NA	12	TRBV7-6	TRBJ1-5	NA	CASSPSNQPQHF	TGTGCCAGCAGCCCCTCCAATCAGCCCCAGCATTTT
NA	15	TRBV19	TRBJ2-7	NA	CASSIGAGGLDEQYF	TGTGCCAGTAGTATCGGCGCTGGGGGCCTCGACGAGCAGTACTTC
NA	15	TRBV4-2	TRBJ2-7	NA	CASSQVAGYSYEQYF	TGTGCCAGCAGCCAAGTTGCAGGGTATTCCTACGAGCAGTACTTC
NA	13	TRBV30	TRBJ2-2	NA	CAWNRRDTGELFF	TGTGCCTGGAATCGGCGGGACACCGGGGAGCTGTTTTTT
NA	15	TRBV7-3	TRBJ2-3	TRBD1	CASSEQGAGTDTQYF	TGTGCCAGCAGCGAACAGGGGGCGGGCACAGATACGCAGTATTTT
NA	15	TRBV5-8	TRBJ1-1	NA	CASSWGVERSTEAFF	TGTGCCAGCAGCTGGGGCGTTGAGAGATCCACTGAAGCTTTCTTT
once	14	TRBV10-3	TRBJ2-1	TRBD1	CAVSTGNYNNEQFF	TGTGCCGTCTCGACAGGGAATTACAACAATGAGCAGTTCTTC
NA	11	TRBV20-1	TRBJ1-2	TRBD1	CSRTGSNGYTF	TGCAGTAGGACAGGCAGTAATGGCTACACCTTC
NA	16	TRBV12-5	TRBJ2-5	TRBD2	CASGSTSGRVRETQYF	TGTGCTAGTGGTTCAACTAGCGGGAGGGTCCGAGAGACCCAGTACTTC
few	14	TRBV18	TRBJ2-1	TRBD1	CASSPLQGAGEQFF	TGTGCCAGCTCACCATTACAGGGGGCCGGTGAGCAGTTCTTC
few	16	TRBV21-1	TRBJ2-7	NA	CASSTGPGQGFYEQYF	TGTGCCAGCAGCACGGGCCCGGGACAGGGATTCTACGAGCAGTACTTC
NA	14	TRBV7-9	TRBJ1-2	TRBD1	CASSPWTGNYGYTF	TGTGCCAGCAGCCCCTGGACAGGGAACTATGGCTACACCTTC
NA	16	TRBV5-6	TRBJ2-2	TRBD2	CASSSRLAGNTGELFF	TGTGCCAGCAGCTCGAGACTAGCGGGAAACACCGGGGAGCTGTTTTTT
NA	15	TRBV6-6	TRBJ2-3	NA	CASSYPPGDGGTQYF	TGTGCCAGCAGTTACCCACCGGGAGACGGTGGTACGCAGTATTTT
NA	16	TRBV7-2	TRBJ2-3	TRBD2	CASSLAGGRTGDTQYF	TGTGCCAGCAGCTTAGCGGGAGGGCGCACTGGAGATACGCAGTATTTT